This T cell receptor beta chain was obtained from a study of identical twins. In its sample, this clonotype was seen many times. CDR1 is MNHEY and CDR2 is SVGAGI in the germline V gene. The CDR3 totals 13 residues. Trimming pared 4 bases from V and 5 bases from J, leaving 11 bases between. Unique molecular identifiers were present on the cDNA, and a universal primer site came from template switching. TCRdb passed the 5' RACE reads through MiXCR, listing each CDR3 protein once. Among about 210,000 distinct CDR3 sequences, about a tenth were seen once, and the ten largest hold approximately 5.1%. The receptor comes from a woman aged 18-29 years in good health. J is TRBJ1-1 and V is TRBV6-5, with D possibly matching TRBD1 (5 bases). The material sequenced was memory (CD45RO+) T cells sorted from blood. DNA for the CDR3: TGTGCCAGCAGTTTCCAGGGCCGGACTGAAGCTTTCTTT. Encoded protein: CASSFQGRTEAFF.